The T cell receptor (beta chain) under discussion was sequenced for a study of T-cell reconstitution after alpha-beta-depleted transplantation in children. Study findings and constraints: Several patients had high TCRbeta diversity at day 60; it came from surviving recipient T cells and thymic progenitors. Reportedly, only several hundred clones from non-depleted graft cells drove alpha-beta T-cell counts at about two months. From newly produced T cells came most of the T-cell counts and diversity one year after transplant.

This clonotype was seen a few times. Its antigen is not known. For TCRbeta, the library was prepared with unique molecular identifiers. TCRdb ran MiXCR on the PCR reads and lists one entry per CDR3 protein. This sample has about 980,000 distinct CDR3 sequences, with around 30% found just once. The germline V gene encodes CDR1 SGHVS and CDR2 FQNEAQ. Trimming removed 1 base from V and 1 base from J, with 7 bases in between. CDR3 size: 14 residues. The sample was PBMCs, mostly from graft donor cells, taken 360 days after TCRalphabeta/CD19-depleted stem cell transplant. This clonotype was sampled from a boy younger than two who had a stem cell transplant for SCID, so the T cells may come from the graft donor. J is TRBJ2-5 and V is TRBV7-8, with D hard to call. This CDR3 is CASSLDGFQETQYF. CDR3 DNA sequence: TGTGCCAGCAGCTTAGACGGATTCCAAGAGACCCAGTACTTC.